This T cell receptor (beta chain) was found in a study of blood T cell repertoires in COVID-19. Study in general: T cells, B-cell-depleted T cells, or PBMCs supplied cDNA or gDNA.

Recruits, aged roughly 18 to 89 years, lived in 20 to 30 US areas. Participants had their cohort set by participant-reported clinical history. The CDR3 contains 15 residues. Germline loops: CDR1 SEHNR, CDR2 FQNEAQ (reference sequence). Germline trimming cut 5 bases from V and 3 bases from J; bases unmatched to any gene: 6. Authors' analysis steps: It was from reference gene primer amplification that nucleated cell counts were estimated. TCRdb keeps only in-frame clones here, not all; method: immunoSEQ multiplex PCR. V and J calls and clone size are as listed in that table; D and trimming were resolved from the DNA. The sample records about 410,000 clones, 90% being singletons.

The chain joins TRBV7-9 to TRBJ1-4, with 7 bases identical to TRBD1. The receptor comes from a man aged 18 to 29 who had recovered from COVID-19. The sequenced material came from PBMCs or T cells enriched from blood (not recorded which). The CDR3 nucleotides read TGTGCCAGCAGCACAGGACAGGCCCCTAATGAAAAACTGTTTTTT. This gives the protein CASSTGQAPNEKLFF.